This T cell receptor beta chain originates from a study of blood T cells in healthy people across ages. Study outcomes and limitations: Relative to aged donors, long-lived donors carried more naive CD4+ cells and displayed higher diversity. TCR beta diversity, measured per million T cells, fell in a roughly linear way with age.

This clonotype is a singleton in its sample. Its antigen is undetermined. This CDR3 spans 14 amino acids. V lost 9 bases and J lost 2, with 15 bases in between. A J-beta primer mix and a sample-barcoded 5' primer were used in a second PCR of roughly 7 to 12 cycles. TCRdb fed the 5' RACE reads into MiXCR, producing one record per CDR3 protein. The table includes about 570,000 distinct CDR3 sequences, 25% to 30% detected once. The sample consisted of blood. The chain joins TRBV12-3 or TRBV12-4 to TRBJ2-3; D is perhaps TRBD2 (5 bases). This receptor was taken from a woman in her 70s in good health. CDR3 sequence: CASSTIATTDTQYF. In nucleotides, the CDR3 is TGTGCCAGTTCAACCATAGCGACCACAGATACGCAGTATTTT.